These 12 T cell receptor beta chains came from one sample sequenced in a study of T cell responses to AZD1222 COVID-19 vaccine. TCRdb's table, derived via immunoSEQ multiplex PCR, lists solely in-frame clones and lacks some. The data contain 150,000 to 200,000 clones, under 95% of them singletons. The sequences come from peripheral blood, collected on day 0 of AZD1222 vaccination. The receptors were gathered from an adult in good health.

This clone was seen a handful of times. V usage is TRBV3-1 (or the pseudogene TRBV3-2) and J usage is TRBJ1-5; D perhaps matches TRBD1 (6 bases). V gave up 0 bases and J gave up 9 bases, with 12 bases separating them. Germline lookup yields CDR1 LGHDT and CDR2 YNNKEL (reference sequence). The CDR3 has 14 amino acids. This chain's CDR3 is CASSQEAWTAPQHF. The CDR3 DNA reads TGTGCCAGCAGCCAAGAAGCTTGGACAGCGCCCCAGCATTTT.

This chain links TRBV19 with TRBJ2-6; 8 bases are shared with TRBD1. Trimming at V came to 5 bases and at J to 3 bases, leaving 9 bases not matched to a gene. This CDR3 has 17 residues. Germline values: CDR1 LNHDA, CDR2 SQIVND (reference sequence). Here the CDR3 DNA reads TGTGCCAGTAGTTCCGGGACAGGTGTCTATGGGGCCAACGTCCTGACTTTC. It encodes CASSSGTGVYGANVLTF.

A few counts support this clone. J is TRBJ2-7 and V is TRBV6-2 or TRBV6-3, with 7 bases aligning to TRBD1. The germline gives CDR1 MNHEY, CDR2 SVGEGT. The trim removed 0 bases at V and 0 bases at J, leaving 8 bases unmatched. CDR3 length: 17 amino acids. CDR3 sequence: CASSYSKVQGSSYEQYF. DNA for the CDR3: TGTGCCAGCAGTTACTCGAAAGTACAGGGGTCCTCCTACGAGCAGTACTTC.

The J gene is TRBJ1-5, the V gene TRBV14; D unresolved. The CDR3 runs to 15 residues. CDR1 SGHDN and CDR2 FVKESK come from the germline V gene. V lost 0 bases to trimming and J lost 5 bases, with 11 bases between them. CDR3 bases: TGTGCCAGCAGCCAAGAGATTAACGGTGATCAGCCCCAGCATTTT. It translates to CASSQEINGDQPQHF.

V gene TRBV12-3 or TRBV12-4 combines with J gene TRBJ1-2; D is uncertain. The CDR3 runs to 13 residues. Deletions cut 3 bases from V and 3 bases from J, with 8 bases between. The CDR3 region is CASSLHGDYGYTF. The CDR3 DNA reads as TGTGCCAGCAGTTTGCACGGCGACTATGGCTACACCTTC.

The chain recombines TRBV6-5 with TRBJ2-1, with 7 bases aligning to TRBD2. Germline CDR1 and CDR2: MNHEY and SVGAGI. Trimming cost V 7 bases and J 6 bases; bases outside gene matches: 12. This CDR3 spans 15 amino acids. For the CDR3, the DNA is TGTGCCAGCACCCGCTCCTCTAGCGGAGCCAATGAGCAGTTCTTC. It yields the protein CASTRSSSGANEQFF.

V is TRBV7-2 and J is TRBJ1-2; TRBD1 agrees at 9 bases. This CDR3 contains 15 residues. V lost 0 bases, J lost 4 bases, and 3 bases stayed unmatched. Germline CDR1 reads SGHTA; CDR2 reads FQGNSA. The DNA for the CDR3 is TGTGCCAGCAGCTTAGCGCAGGGACAGGGCTATGGCTACACCTTC. This gives the protein CASSLAQGQGYGYTF.

The chain recombines TRBV28 with TRBJ2-4; D is possibly TRBD1 (6 bases). V gave up 3 bases and J gave up 0 bases, with 15 bases separating them. CDR1 and CDR2 from the germline V gene are MDHEN and SYDVKM. This CDR3 region has 17 residues. CDR3 sequence: CASSFQGTVLAKNIQYF. The CDR3 DNA sequence: TGTGCCAGCAGTTTCCAGGGGACGGTGCTAGCCAAAAACATTCAGTACTTC.

The rearrangement joins TRBV6-1 to TRBJ1-2; D ambiguous. V was clipped by 2 bases and J by 8 bases, with 12 bases between them. CDR1 is MNHNS and CDR2 is SASEGT in the germline V gene. This CDR3 region has 13 residues. The CDR3 coding sequence is TGTGCCAGCAGTGAAACCCAGGTCGGGGGCTACACCTTC. Translated: CASSETQVGGYTF.

This sequence joins TRBV30 and TRBJ1-2; TRBD1 might be the D (6 bases). Germline values: CDR1 GTSNPN, CDR2 SVGIG (reference sequence). CDR3 length: 12 residues. Trimming took off 4 bases at V and 3 bases at J, with 9 bases between the two ends. CDR3 DNA sequence: TGTGCCTGGACAGGGGAGGACTATGGCTACACCTTC. Translated, it gives CAWTGEDYGYTF.

The chain uses TRBV7-9 and TRBJ1-2, with 8 bases that match TRBD1. V gave up 2 bases and J gave up 8 bases; unmatched junction bases: 10. The germline gives CDR1 SEHNR, CDR2 FQNEAQ (reference sequence). This CDR3 comprises 15 residues. The CDR3 bases are TGTGCCAGCAGCTTAATTGGCCAGGGGGCCTCAGGCTACACCTTC. Its protein product is CASSLIGQGASGYTF.

The chain has TRBV5-6 and TRBJ1-6, with D unresolved. The CDR3 sequence is 14 residues long. V lost 0 bases and J 7 bases, leaving 8 bases between the germline ends. Germline V lookup: CDR1 SGHDT, CDR2 YYEEEE. The CDR3 DNA sequence: TGTGCCAGCAGCTTGGCCCCAGCCAATTCACCCCTCCACTTT. This sequence encodes CASSLAPANSPLHF.